This TCR beta chain appears in the sequencing data of a study of beta chain features in type 1 diabetes. Study-wide results and caveats: Insertion counts at VDJ junctions were lower in type 1 diabetes patients, who also showed more deletions there. Here, the possible influence of HLA type (on TCRB rearrangement) remained unresolved.

V was trimmed by 6 bases and J by 0 bases, leaving 11 bases between them. The germline CDR1 and CDR2 sequences are MNHNY and SVGAGI (reference sequence). CDR3 size: 14 residues. Reverse transcription of all isolated RNA meant that expressed TCRB transcripts were sequenced. Assay: immunoSEQ multiplex PCR; the TCRdb copy retains only in-frame clones and omits some. Of under 300,000 clones detected, 27% appear once; the ten largest clones hold 4%. Points on this clone: Its antigen is as yet unknown.

The receptor was derived from a man under 40 in good health. Sequencing was performed on central memory CD4+ T cells from blood. The chain uses TRBV6-6 and TRBJ1-2; D not resolved. The CDR3 is CASSALGANYGYTF. CDR3 nucleotide sequence: TGTGCCAGCAGCGCCCTAGGAGCTAACTATGGCTACACCTTC.